This record covers a single T cell receptor beta chain. The antigen is not known. Trimming stripped 6 bases from V and 0 bases from J, with 11 bases between. Germline CDR1 reads WNHNN; CDR2 reads SYGVQD (reference sequence). The CDR3 spans 14 residues. These data belong to a study of cytomegalovirus exposure and HLA in healthy donors. Study results and caveats: Most TCRs appeared rarely, but some public TCRs recurred in many donors. The study listed 150 to 200 cytomegalovirus-associated TCR beta chains. There were three CMV-associated chains whose specificity for CMV antigens was confirmed in vitro.

The method was immunoSEQ multiplex PCR; TCRdb's version includes in-frame clones alone and lacks a portion of them. In the table there are 160,000 or so clones, approximately 88% of which are singletons. The rearrangement joins TRBV10-1 to TRBJ2-5; D is possibly TRBD2 (6 bases). The sample comprised PBMCs. The source is a man younger than 45 in good health and CMV-seropositive. The CDR3 nucleotides read TGCGCCAGCAGCAAAGGCGGGGACCAAGAGACCCAGTACTTC. It is translated as CASSKGGDQETQYF.